This TCR beta chain emerged from a study of T-cell reconstitution after alpha-beta-depleted transplantation in children (TCRdb year 2016). Study-wide context: The study quantitatively tracked T-cell immune reconstitution after TCRalphabeta/CD19-depleted allogeneic hematopoietic cell transplantation in children using TCR repertoire profiling.

Findings and caveats that apply to the study as a whole: Apparently early alphabetaT-cell count recovery about two months after transplant reportedly relied on only several hundred rapidly expanded clones derived from non-depleted graft cells. Over the following months the frequencies of hyperexpanded clones went down, and after one year T-cell counts and TCRbeta diversity were mostly credited to newly produced T cells. The high TCRbeta diversity at day 60 in some patients was ascribed to recipient T cells and intrathymic progenitors that had survived conditioning.

The CDR3 runs 19 residues from the cysteine to the phenylalanine. The DNA shown is the 57-base CDR3, in frame from base 1. According to the germline V gene, CDR1 reads LGHNA and CDR2 reads YSLEER. Trimming removed 1 base from V and 0 bases from J; the gene matches leave 13 bases unexplained. Preparation of the library involved PCR. Sequencing used an Illumina HiSeq 2500. Molecular barcoding was employed in the preparation of TCR libraries, with unique molecular identifiers being used to normalize TCRbeta repertoire quantification. TCRdb handled the public reads itself, with Q25 trimming in fastp and clone calling in MiXCR, and kept productive beta chains. A single entry per CDR3 protein holds the most common genes and DNA from its merged rows. This sample gives 65,000 to 70,000 distinct CDR3 sequences in total; around 4.7% of them show up just once. Of the sample, under 20% is held by the ten largest clones.

The sample's treatment or condition label is to be understood as: allogeneic hematopoietic cell transplantation with graft depleted of TCRalphabeta T cells and CD19 B cells. TCRalphabeta/CD19-depleted allogeneic hematopoietic cell grafts were given to the transplant recipients, all of whom were children. This clonotype was recorded at least ten times. Its target antigen remains unknown. No much larger clone exists at a distance of one base, and base qualities are not known. The V and J segments used are TRBV4-3 and TRBJ2-3, and 7 bases in between align with TRBD2. The source of this sequence is a boy less than two years old who had a stem cell transplant for acute myeloid leukemia, so the T cells may come from the graft donor. This specimen consisted of PBMCs, mostly from graft donor cells, obtained 180 days after TCRalphabeta/CD19-depleted stem cell transplant. CDR3 reads: CASSQARLGGGTSTDTQYF. The DNA reads as follows: TGCGCCAGCAGCCAAGCCCGCCTGGGGGGGGGAACTAGCACAGATACGCAGTATTTT.